The 31 T cell receptor beta chains presented below share a single source sample, sequenced in a study of long-term antiretroviral therapy in people with HIV. Investigators performed immunoSEQ version v3.0 at survey level. TCRdb's copy holds only in-frame clones and misses some; the assay was immunoSEQ multiplex PCR. Of 20,000 to 25,000 clones in the sample, approximately 79% were seen once. Material: unsorted PBMCs, obtained 1.2 years after starting antiretroviral therapy. The origin of the receptors is a woman aged 40 to 55 with HIV.

This clone was detected a few times. The V gene is TRBV5-1, the J gene TRBJ1-2; D is uncertain. In germline, CDR1 is SGHRS, CDR2 YFSETQ. V was cut by 4 bases and J by 1 base, with 8 bases left in between. CDR3 length: 13 amino acids. The DNA of the CDR3 is TGCGCCAGCAGCCCCGACATTAACTATGGCTACACCTTC. It encodes CASSPDINYGYTF.

The chain uses TRBV5-6 and TRBJ2-1, with 8 bases lining up with TRBD2. CDR3 length: 15 residues. In germline, CDR1 is SGHDT, CDR2 YYEEEE. J lost 1 base, V lost 10 bases, and 10 bases had no gene match. The CDR3 DNA reads TGTGCCGGCTCCAAGCGGGGGACGTCCTACAATGAGCAGTTCTTC. Protein sequence: CAGSKRGTSYNEQFF.

The chain couples TRBV5-4 to TRBJ2-1, with 9 bases lining up with TRBD2. V shed 4 bases, J shed 7 bases, and the junction held 12 bases outside the gene matches. The CDR3 is made up of 16 amino acids. CDR1 SGHNT and CDR2 YYREEE come from the germline V gene (reference sequence). The CDR3 DNA is TGTGCCAGCAGCCCCCCTCTGGCGGGAGGGCGGAATGAGCAGTTCTTC. It encodes CASSPPLAGGRNEQFF.

This sequence joins TRBV11-3 and TRBJ2-3; TRBD1 or TRBD2 may be the D gene (5 bases each). The CDR3 spans 16 residues. Germline lookup yields CDR1 SGHNT and CDR2 YENEEA. Trimming pared 0 bases from V and 0 bases from J, leaving 10 bases between. The CDR3 DNA reads TGTGCCAGCAGCTTAGAGGTGGGACCTAGCACAGATACGCAGTATTTT. Protein product: CASSLEVGPSTDTQYF.

This clone has a single count. The CDR3 region is CATEGLSTEAFF. The CDR3 region has the DNA TGTGCCACGGAGGGTTTGAGCACTGAAGCTTTCTTT. The rearrangement uses TRBV6-5 and TRBJ1-1; D uncertain. Germline CDR1 MNHEY, CDR2 SVGAGI. The CDR3 runs 12 residues. The germline V and J ends were trimmed by 10 bases and 4 bases, with 13 bases remaining between them.

This clone has a single count. V gene TRBV4-1 combines with J gene TRBJ1-4, with TRBD1 as a possible D gene (5 bases). This CDR3 comprises 16 residues. Trimming left V 1 base short and J 7 bases short, with 16 bases between. The V gene's germline CDR1 is MGHRA and CDR2 YSYEKL. CDR3 in DNA: TGCGCCAGCAGCCAAGTGGGGGTATCGGCGGGTGAAAAACTGTTTTTT. Translation gives CASSQVGVSAGEKLFF.

V and J are TRBV4-1 and TRBJ1-1; a weak D match, TRBD1 (6 bases). Germline V gene lookup returns CDR1 MGHRA and CDR2 YSYEKL. The length of the CDR3 is 13 residues. V was clipped by 2 bases and J by 7 bases, with 11 bases between them. The CDR3 protein is CASSQRGGREAFF. Written as DNA, the CDR3 is TGCGCCAGCAGCCAACGGGGGGGCCGTGAAGCTTTCTTT.

There are a few counts of this clone. The DNA for the CDR3 is TGCGCCAGCACCCAGCGAGGGGCTGACGATGGCTACACCTTC. Its protein product is CASTQRGADDGYTF. The V call is TRBV4-3, the J call TRBJ1-2; D may be TRBD1 (5 bases). This CDR3 region has 14 residues. The V and J ends lost 7 bases and 6 bases respectively, with 18 bases between them. In germline, CDR1 is LGHNA, CDR2 YSLEER.

The V call is TRBV10-1, the J call TRBJ1-1; TRBD1 aligns across 11 bases. Germline CDR1 reads WNHNN; CDR2 reads SYGVQD (reference sequence). Unmatched junction bases numbered 12, after V lost 5 bases and J lost 4 bases. This CDR3 is built from 17 residues. The CDR3 reads CASSPDRGLSYATEAFF. Written as DNA, the CDR3 is TGCGCCAGCAGTCCGGACAGGGGGCTTTCGTACGCCACTGAAGCTTTCTTT.

V and J are TRBV7-9 and TRBJ2-7; D could derive from TRBD1 or TRBD2 (5 bases each). CDR1 is SEHNR, CDR2 FQNEAQ, per germline (reference sequence). Trimming took off 4 bases at V and 1 base at J, with 11 bases between the two ends. The CDR3 length is 14 residues. Written as DNA, the CDR3 is TGTGCCAGCAGCTGGGACGCAGGTTCCTACGAGCAGTACTTC. Its protein is CASSWDAGSYEQYF.

V gene TRBV7-6 combines with J gene TRBJ2-7; D possibly corresponds to TRBD2 (6 bases). This CDR3 region has 14 residues. Germline values: CDR1 SGHVS, CDR2 FNYEAQ. The ends were cut back, 0 bases at V and 3 bases at J, with 9 bases in the middle. The CDR3 here is CASSLAGEDYEQYF. In DNA, the CDR3 is TGTGCCAGCAGCTTAGCAGGGGAGGACTACGAGCAGTACTTC.

The rearrangement uses TRBV2 and TRBJ2-1, with D possibly TRBD2 on 7 matching bases. Germline CDR1 and CDR2: SNHLY and FYNNEI. The CDR3 is 14 amino acids. The V gene lost 6 bases and the J gene lost 1 base, with 10 bases spanning the gap. CDR3 sequence (DNA): TGTGCCAGCAGGGAGGGGGGGTCCTACAATGAGCAGTTCTTC. This codes for CASREGGSYNEQFF.

J is TRBJ1-3 and V is TRBV6-6; the D gene is possibly TRBD1 (5 bases). Between the trimmed V and J ends, which lost 6 bases and 0 bases, there was a span of 15 bases. The germline CDR1 and CDR2 sequences are MNHNY and SVGAGI (reference sequence). CDR3 length: 16 residues. CDR3 coding DNA: TGTGCCAGCAGCTCCGGGACCCTAGGCTCTGGAAACACCATATATTTT. Translated: CASSSGTLGSGNTIYF.

The chain uses TRBV29-1 and TRBJ1-5, with D uncertain. Germline CDR1 is SQVTM and CDR2 is ANQGSEA. The CDR3 consists of 15 residues. Trimming took 4 bases from V and 2 from J, leaving 15 bases between them. The CDR3 DNA follows: TGCAGCGTTGCTGACGGTCTTTTGGGCAATCAGCCCCAGCATTTT. Translating it yields CSVADGLLGNQPQHF.

This rearrangement joins TRBV19 to TRBJ1-1; perhaps TRBD1 as D (5 bases). V was pared by 5 bases and J by 7 bases, with 20 bases between. CDR1 is LNHDA and CDR2 is SQIVND in the germline V gene (reference sequence). This CDR3 comprises 15 residues. This CDR3 is CASSAPSRAHDEAFF. The CDR3 region has the DNA TGTGCCAGTAGTGCCCCCAGCAGGGCTCATGATGAAGCTTTCTTT. Full variable domain (outside the CDR3, taken from reference TRBV19 and TRBJ1-1): DGGITQSPKYLFRKEGQNVTLSCEQNLNHDAMYWYRQDPGQGLRLIYYSQIVNDFQKGDIAEGYSVSREKKESFPLTVTSAQKNPTAFYLCASSAPSRAHDEAFFGQGTRLTVV.

The chain links TRBV6-5 to TRBJ1-2; D might be TRBD1 (5 bases). Trimming took 5 bases from V and 4 from J, leaving 11 bases between them. CDR1 MNHEY and CDR2 SVGAGI come from the germline V gene. The CDR3 consists of 13 residues. In DNA form, the CDR3 reads TGTGCCAGCAGTCTCACCGGGGGCTATGGCTACACCTTC. It codes for CASSLTGGYGYTF.

V is TRBV10-3 and J is TRBJ2-5; 8 positions match TRBD2. The CDR3 extends over 15 amino acids. The germline gives CDR1 ENHRY, CDR2 SYGVKD. J gave up 1 base and V 4 bases, and 5 bases lay outside the gene matches. Written as DNA, the CDR3 is TGTGCCATCAGTGGCTTAGCGGGGACCCAAGAGACCCAGTACTTC. The encoded protein is CAISGLAGTQETQYF.

The chain couples TRBV27 to TRBJ1-2; D is undetermined. CDR3 length equals 15 residues. The germline V gene encodes CDR1 MNHEY and CDR2 SMNVEV (reference sequence). V was trimmed by 1 base and J by 6 bases, leaving 15 bases between them. CDR3: CASSLLGRIANGYTF. CDR3 sequence (DNA): TGTGCCAGCAGTTTATTAGGGCGGATCGCCAATGGCTACACCTTC.

V and J are TRBV6-5 and TRBJ1-2, with D perhaps TRBD1 (6 bases). Trimming took off 7 bases at V and 0 bases at J, with 15 bases between the two ends. The CDR3 contains 15 residues. Germline V gene lookup returns CDR1 MNHEY and CDR2 SVGAGI. CDR3 DNA sequence: TGTGCCAGCAACTGGGGGGCGGCCGCTAACTATGGCTACACCTTC. Encoded protein: CASNWGAAANYGYTF.

V gene TRBV7-9 combines with J gene TRBJ1-1, with a possible D match to TRBD1 (5 bases). The germline V gene has CDR1 SEHNR and CDR2 FQNEAQ (reference sequence). Deletions cut 0 bases from V and 7 bases from J, with 9 bases between. The CDR3 covers 13 residues. DNA for the CDR3: TGTGCCAGCAGCTTAGCTAGGGGCGGTGAAGCTTTCTTT. Translating it yields CASSLARGGEAFF.

The J gene is TRBJ2-5, the V gene TRBV10-1, with D tentatively TRBD1 (6 bases). Trimming pared 3 bases from V and 7 bases from J, leaving 15 bases between. This CDR3 is 14 amino acids long. Germline CDR1 and CDR2: WNHNN and SYGVQD (reference sequence). CDR3 sequence: CASSDSTGLGTQYF. The CDR3 region has the DNA TGCGCCAGCAGTGATTCGACAGGCCTGGGGACCCAGTACTTC.

The chain uses TRBV25-1 and TRBJ1-1, with 10 bases aligning to TRBD1. CDR1 and CDR2 from the germline V gene are MGHDK and SYGVNS. The CDR3 extends over 15 amino acids. J was trimmed by 5 bases and V by 6 bases; bases with no gene match: 9. Here the CDR3 DNA reads TGTGCCAGCAGCCCGTCAGGGACAGGGGCGACTGAAGCTTTCTTT. Its translation: CASSPSGTGATEAFF.

This clone was seen more than once but under ten times. The chain recombines TRBV4-1 with TRBJ2-2; D perhaps matches TRBD1 (6 bases). V shed 1 base and J shed 6 bases, with 9 bases lying between them. CDR1 is MGHRA, CDR2 YSYEKL, per germline. The CDR3 spans 14 residues. CDR3 in DNA: TGCGCCAGCAGCCAAGCCCCAGGGGCCGGGGAGCTGTTTTTT. Encoded protein: CASSQAPGAGELFF.

V gene TRBV19 combines with J gene TRBJ2-7; 9 bases align to TRBD1. This CDR3 region has 13 residues. The germline CDR1 and CDR2 sequences are LNHDA and SQIVND (reference sequence). J lost 6 bases, V lost 8 bases, and 8 bases had no gene match. The CDR3 bases are TGTGCCAGTCGCCGGGACAGGGTGGCCGAGCAGTACTTC. Its protein product is CASRRDRVAEQYF.

In its sample, this clone was seen a few times. CDR3 in amino acids: CAWSVAGEGNEQFF. CDR3 DNA: TGTGCCTGGAGTGTGGCGGGAGAGGGTAATGAGCAGTTCTTC. This chain links TRBV30 with TRBJ2-1; 7 bases align to TRBD2. Germline CDR1 is GTSNPN and CDR2 is SVGIG (reference sequence). The junction had 6 bases not matched to a gene; V was cut back by 0 bases and J by 7 bases. This CDR3 has 14 residues.

The CDR3 here is CASSFSGRDYNEQFF. The CDR3 region has the DNA TGTGCCAGCAGTTTCTCCGGGAGGGACTACAATGAGCAGTTCTTC. The rearrangement uses TRBV27 and TRBJ2-1; 8 bases match TRBD2. V shed 3 bases, J shed 3 bases, and the junction held 4 bases outside the gene matches. CDR3 length: 15 residues. Per the germline V gene, CDR1 is MNHEY and CDR2 is SMNVEV (reference sequence).

J is TRBJ2-7 and V is TRBV5-8; 7 nucleotides agree with TRBD1. The CDR3 is 13 amino acids. The germline CDR1 and CDR2 sequences are SGHTS and YDEGEE. V dropped 5 bases and J dropped 3; count of bases not matched to a gene: 5. In DNA, the CDR3 is TGTGCCAGCAGAGCCAGGGGGAACTACGAGCAGTACTTC. This encodes CASRARGNYEQYF.

The chain links TRBV6-1 to TRBJ2-7, with 7 bases identical to TRBD1. Germline CDR1 and CDR2: MNHNS and SASEGT. The CDR3 runs to 13 residues. Losses at the gene ends were 5 bases for V and 3 bases for J; bases not matched to a gene: 4. Written as DNA, the CDR3 is TGTGCCAGCAGTAGACAGGGTCTCTACGAGCAGTACTTC. Encoded protein: CASSRQGLYEQYF.

The gene calls are TRBV5-1 and TRBJ2-2; 8 bases line up with TRBD2. The CDR3 contains 17 residues. Germline V gives CDR1 SGHRS, CDR2 YFSETQ. The V gene end was trimmed by 3 bases and the J gene end by 0 bases; junction bases not matched to a gene: 7. The CDR3 DNA sequence: TGCGCCAGCAGCTCGCCCCAGGGACTAGCGAACACCGGGGAGCTGTTTTTT. Translated: CASSSPQGLANTGELFF.

V usage is TRBV25-1 and J usage is TRBJ1-2; no clear D. Germline assignment: CDR1 MGHDK and CDR2 SYGVNS. This CDR3 comprises 13 residues. V shed 6 bases and J shed 0 bases, with 8 bases lying between them. The CDR3 loop is CASSGPSNYGYTF. The CDR3 region has the DNA TGTGCCAGCAGCGGACCTTCTAACTATGGCTACACCTTC.

The rearrangement uses TRBV9 and TRBJ1-1; 8 bases are a match to TRBD1. Germline lookup yields CDR1 SGDLS and CDR2 YYNGEE. J was trimmed by 1 base and V by 4 bases; bases with no gene match: 12. This CDR3 has 17 amino acids. CDR3 nucleotides: TGTGCCAGCAGCTCGGTTAAAGGCGGGACAGGGAACACTGAAGCTTTCTTT. Amino acid sequence: CASSSVKGGTGNTEAFF. Filled out from reference TRBV9 and TRBJ1-1, the complete variable domain reads DSGVTQTPKHLITATGQRVTLRCSPRSGDLSVYWYQQSLDQGLQFLIQYYNGEERAKGNILERFSAQQFPDLHSELNLSSLELGDSALYFCASSSVKGGTGNTEAFFGQGTRLTVV.